Listed below are T cell receptor beta chains from one sample, sequenced in a study of blood T cell repertoires in COVID-19. Only in-frame clones appear in the TCRdb table, and some are missing; sequencing was by immunoSEQ multiplex PCR. The sample shows under 200,000 clones, about 80% of them seen only once. The sample consisted of PBMCs or T cells enriched from blood (not recorded which). The receptors were sampled from a woman aged 60-70 years who had recovered from COVID-19. The conserved cysteine and the conserved F or W are not part of the CDR3 here. The order of the fields is CDR3 protein, J gene, V gene.

CDR3aa: ASSVFDSSSQSPLH; j_gene: TRBJ1-6; v_gene: TRBV19
CDR3aa: ASTWDYYEQY; j_gene: TRBJ2-7; v_gene: TRBV2
CDR3aa: ASSLLAGGLGNEQF; j_gene: TRBJ2-1; v_gene: TRBV7-3
CDR3aa: ASSSPSGRDGELF; j_gene: TRBJ2-2; v_gene: TRBV28
CDR3aa: ASSRDRYEQY; j_gene: TRBJ2-7; v_gene: TRBV11-1
CDR3aa: ATSDSRTVNGYT; j_gene: TRBJ1-2; v_gene: TRBV24-1
CDR3aa: ASGLETGNYGYT; j_gene: TRBJ1-2; v_gene: TRBV12-5
CDR3aa: AWRLSGGHTGELF; j_gene: TRBJ2-2; v_gene: TRBV30
CDR3aa: ATGSDEQY; j_gene: TRBJ2-7; v_gene: TRBV2
CDR3aa: ASSPSDRSYEQY; j_gene: TRBJ2-7; v_gene: TRBV7-6
CDR3aa: SAERTGGYT; j_gene: TRBJ1-2; v_gene: TRBV20-1
CDR3aa: ASSLRGGENEQY; j_gene: TRBJ2-7; v_gene: TRBV6-5
CDR3aa: ASSLLTGMVPDTQY; j_gene: TRBJ2-3; v_gene: TRBV7-2
CDR3aa: ASSYVRTGGNYGYT; j_gene: TRBJ1-2; v_gene: TRBV6-5
CDR3aa: ASSDPRDSSTYEQY; j_gene: TRBJ2-7; v_gene: TRBV25-1
CDR3aa: ASSPSLGQDYGYT; j_gene: TRBJ1-2; v_gene: TRBV11-2
CDR3aa: ASSQDLRDSSYEQY; j_gene: TRBJ2-7; v_gene: TRBV4-2
CDR3aa: ASSQGIGGLQETQY; j_gene: TRBJ2-5; v_gene: TRBV14
CDR3aa: ASSWDRGGTEAF; j_gene: TRBJ1-1; v_gene: TRBV19
CDR3aa: ASSQLRQGRYEQY; j_gene: TRBJ2-7; v_gene: TRBV14
CDR3aa: ASSRGTSGQETQY; j_gene: TRBJ2-5; v_gene: TRBV11-2
CDR3aa: ASSPPGTRVDEQY; j_gene: TRBJ2-7; v_gene: TRBV5-4
CDR3aa: ASRLLAGVDEQY; j_gene: TRBJ2-7; v_gene: TRBV6-5
CDR3aa: ASTPVPGNTIY; j_gene: TRBJ1-3; v_gene: TRBV12-3/TRBV12-4
CDR3aa: ASSHNNRVRGYT; j_gene: TRBJ1-2; v_gene: TRBV11-2
CDR3aa: ASSLLGNEQF; j_gene: .; v_gene: TRBV5-1
CDR3aa: ASSFSGNTEAF; j_gene: TRBJ1-1; v_gene: TRBV5-1
CDR3aa: ASSESTGNYNEQF; j_gene: TRBJ2-1; v_gene: TRBV25-1
CDR3aa: ASSLRGGGEYEAF; j_gene: TRBJ1-1; v_gene: TRBV5-1